This record looks at one T cell receptor (beta chain) sequence and its context. Authors' analysis steps: Amplification with reference gene primers provided the estimates of nucleated cell counts. Produced via immunoSEQ multiplex PCR; TCRdb's table is partial and in-frame only. V and J calls and clone size follow that table, whereas D and trimming were derived from the DNA. Found here are 100,000 or so clones, about four fifths of them singletons; the top ten hold less than 45%. Germline CDR1 reads LNHDA; CDR2 reads SQIVND (reference sequence). The CDR3 runs 17 residues. Germline trimming cut 1 base from V and 3 bases from J; bases unmatched to any gene: 7. This specimen comes from a study of blood T cell repertoires in COVID-19. Study-level background: The origin of the acute and convalescent COVID-19 samples was the United States, Italy and Spain. T cells, B-cell-depleted T cells, or PBMCs supplied cDNA or gDNA.

The chain has TRBV19 and TRBJ1-5; 9 nucleotides agree with TRBD1. The sequenced sample was peripheral blood. This sequence originates from an elderly man with acute or convalescent COVID-19. The CDR3 nucleotides read TGTGCCAGTAGTATAGGTAGTTGGGACAGGGACAATCAGCCCCAGCATTTT. Translated, it gives CASSIGSWDRDNQPQHF.